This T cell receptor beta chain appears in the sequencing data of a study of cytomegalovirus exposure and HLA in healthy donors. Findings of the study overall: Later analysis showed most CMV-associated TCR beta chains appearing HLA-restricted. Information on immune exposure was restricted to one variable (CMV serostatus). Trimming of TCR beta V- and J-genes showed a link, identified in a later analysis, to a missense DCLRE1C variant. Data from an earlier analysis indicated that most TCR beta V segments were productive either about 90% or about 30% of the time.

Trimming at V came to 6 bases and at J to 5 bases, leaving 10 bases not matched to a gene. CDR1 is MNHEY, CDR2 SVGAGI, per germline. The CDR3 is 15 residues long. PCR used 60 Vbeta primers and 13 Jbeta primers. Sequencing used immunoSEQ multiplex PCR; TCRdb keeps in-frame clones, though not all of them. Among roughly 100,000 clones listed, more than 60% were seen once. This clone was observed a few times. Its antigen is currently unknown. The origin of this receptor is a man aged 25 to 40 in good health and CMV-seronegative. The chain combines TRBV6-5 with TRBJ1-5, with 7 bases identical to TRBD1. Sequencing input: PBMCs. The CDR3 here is CASRPDRERDQPQHF. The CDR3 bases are TGTGCCAGCAGACCCGACAGGGAAAGGGATCAGCCCCAGCATTTT.